The 16 T cell receptor beta chains listed next were all sequenced from one sample in a study of glioma-infiltrating T cells. TCR alpha and beta CDR3 regions were amplified from RNA using iRepertoire nested multiplex PCR. TCRdb fed the multiplex PCR reads into MiXCR, producing one record per CDR3 protein. The sample contains roughly 100,000 distinct CDR3 sequences, roughly 39% of which appear only once. Material: glioma tissue, nonneoplastic brain tissue, or PBMCs (not recorded which). The receptors originated from a human donor with low-grade glioma or glioblastoma, undergoing nonglioma brain surgery, or in good health (not recorded which).

This clonotype was recorded only once. This chain uses TRBV6-2 or TRBV6-3 with TRBJ2-1; 7 bases line up with TRBD2. With V trimmed by 10 bases and J by 9 bases, 18 bases remained unmatched. Germline V CDR1 and CDR2: MNHEY, SVGEGT. This CDR3 comprises 15 residues. CDR3 residues: CAISLWTRGSTEQFF. In nucleotides, the CDR3 is TGTGCCATAAGTTTATGGACTAGAGGGAGTACTGAGCAGTTCTTC.

Concerning this clonotype: Possible read error: a much larger clone is one base away. J is TRBJ1-6 and V is TRBV9; D unclear. In germline, CDR1 is SGDLS, CDR2 YYNGEE. This CDR3 is 14 amino acids long. CDR3 amino acids: CASSVQLYNSPPHF. CDR3 in DNA: TGTGCCAGCAGCGTACAACTATATAATTCACCCCCCCACTTT.

Remarks on this clonotype: The junction does not match germline at one end; this may be a read error. The V and J genes are TRBV6-1 and TRBJ1-2; 9 bases are shared with TRBD1. Germline CDR1 MNHNS, CDR2 SASEGT. This CDR3 has 16 residues. The CDR3 protein is CASRRTGVSDNHGYTF. CDR3 DNA sequence: TGTGCCAGCAGGCGGACAGGGGTCTCGGATAACCATGGCTACACCTTC.

This clonotype was counted ten times or more. CDR3 sequence reads: CASSRDSPLHF. CDR3 bases: TGTGCCAGCAGCCGGGATTCACCCCTCCACTTT. The V gene is TRBV7-9, the J gene TRBJ1-6; unclear D gene. The V end lost 5 bases, the J end lost 8 bases, and 4 bases lay between the germline ends. Germline CDR1 SEHNR, CDR2 FQNEAQ (reference sequence). This CDR3 has 11 amino acids.

This clonotype appeared many times. The chain joins TRBV10-3 to TRBJ2-5; 8 bases agree with TRBD2. The CDR3 totals 13 residues. With V trimmed by 2 bases and J by 5 bases, 1 base remained unmatched. Germline V gives CDR1 ENHRY, CDR2 SYGVKD. Here the CDR3 DNA reads TGTGCCATCAGTGAGGCTAGCGGGGAGACCCAGTACTTC. Translated: CAISEASGETQYF.

The rearrangement uses TRBV6-5 and TRBJ2-2; D gene ambiguous. Deletions cut 11 bases from V and 0 bases from J, with 10 bases between. This CDR3 contains 13 residues. Germline V CDR1 and CDR2: MNHEY, SVGAGI. The CDR3 spells CAGLKANTGELFF. CDR3 bases: TGTGCCGGGCTCAAGGCGAACACCGGGGAGCTGTTTTTT.

The genes are TRBV5-4 and TRBJ2-1; D is undetermined. Germline V gene lookup returns CDR1 SGHNT and CDR2 YYREEE (reference sequence). Between the trimmed V and J ends, which lost 4 bases and 6 bases, there was a span of 11 bases. The CDR3 sequence is 13 residues long. The CDR3 here is CASSLLRFNEQFF. The CDR3 DNA reads as TGTGCCAGCAGCCTGCTTCGCTTCAATGAGCAGTTCTTC. The complete variable domain, with remaining parts taken from reference TRBV5-4 and TRBJ2-1, reads ETGVTQSPTHLIKTRGQQVTLRCSSQSGHNTVSWYQQALGQGPQFIFQYYREEENGRGNFPPRFSGLQFPNYSSELNVNALELDDSALYLCASSLLRFNEQFFGPGTRLTVL.

V usage is TRBV4-1 and J usage is TRBJ2-1; D is perhaps TRBD2 (6 bases). Looked up from germline, CDR1 is MGHRA and CDR2 is YSYEKL. This CDR3 is built from 14 residues. DNA of the CDR3: TGCAGCAGTATCGCAGAGGGAGGATACAATGAGCAGTTCTTC. Protein product: CSSIAEGGYNEQFF.

The CDR3: CASSPVGGGPSYEQYF. The CDR3, as DNA: TGTGCCAGCAGCCCAGTCGGGGGGGGCCCATCCTACGAGCAGTACTTC. The genes are TRBV6-2 or TRBV6-3 and TRBJ2-7; 8 nucleotides match TRBD2. The CDR3 is 16 amino acids. Germline trimming cut 6 bases from V and 1 base from J; bases unmatched to any gene: 11. Germline values: CDR1 MNHEY, CDR2 SVGEGT.

This clonotype was seen at least ten times. The chain combines TRBV12-3 or TRBV12-4 with TRBJ1-1; 7 nucleotides line up with TRBD1. V lost 7 bases and J lost 4; bases outside the gene matches: 6. The CDR3 loop spans 13 amino acids. The CDR3 loop is CASTLAGGTEAFF. CDR3 sequence (DNA): TGTGCCAGCACCTTGGCAGGGGGCACTGAAGCTTTCTTT.

This clonotype has a count of ten or more. The J gene is TRBJ1-3, the V gene TRBV6-2 or TRBV6-3; D uncertain. Trimming took 7 bases from V and 0 from J, leaving 13 bases between them. Germline CDR1 and CDR2: MNHEY and SVGEGT. The CDR3 has 15 residues. The CDR3, as DNA: TGTGCCAGCAACGCCGGGCAGGCCTCTGGAAACACCATATATTTT. It is translated as CASNAGQASGNTIYF.

Of note for this clonotype: A much larger clone differs by one base, so this may be a read error. The chain links TRBV20-1 to TRBJ2-7; 7 bases map to TRBD2. The germline CDR1 and CDR2 sequences are DFQATT and SNEGSKA (reference sequence). The CDR3 runs 13 residues. J gave up 6 bases and V 6 bases, and 11 bases lay outside the gene matches. In DNA, the CDR3 is TGCAGTGCCATTTACCCTAGCGGCTCCGAGCAGTACTTC. Residues: CSAIYPSGSEQYF.

The chain carries TRBV10-3 and TRBJ2-2; TRBD1 is a possible D gene (6 bases). Per the germline V gene, CDR1 is ENHRY and CDR2 is SYGVKD. This CDR3 contains 17 residues. Between the trimmed V and J ends, which lost 4 bases and 6 bases, there was a span of 21 bases. This chain's CDR3 is CAISVRAPTGSAGELFF. CDR3 DNA: TGTGCCATCAGTGTCCGAGCCCCGACAGGAAGTGCCGGGGAGCTGTTTTTT.

The chain combines TRBV2 with TRBJ1-2; TRBD1 aligns across 8 bases. Unmatched junction bases numbered 4, after V lost 2 bases and J lost 5 bases. This CDR3 is built from 14 residues. Germline lookup yields CDR1 SNHLY and CDR2 FYNNEI. For the CDR3, the DNA is TGTGCCAGCAGTGAATTGGACAGGGTGTATGGCTACACCTTC. Translation gives CASSELDRVYGYTF.

This clonotype was counted at least ten times. The DNA for the CDR3 is TGTGCCAGTGGCAACGGGGCGGGAGGAACAGATACGCAGTATTTT. This codes for CASGNGAGGTDTQYF. The genes are TRBV19 and TRBJ2-3; 8 bases map to TRBD2. Germline CDR1 reads LNHDA; CDR2 reads SQIVND (reference sequence). V shed 8 bases and J 3 bases; nucleotides not matched to a gene: 10. The CDR3 contains 15 residues.

This clonotype occurred once. This sequence may be a read error, since a much larger clone differs from it by one base. This chain joins TRBV10-3 and TRBJ2-2, with TRBD2 as a possible D gene (5 bases). Germline loops: CDR1 ENHRY, CDR2 SYGVKD. With 1 base removed from V and 2 bases from J, the gap between germline ends came to 14 bases. This CDR3 has 17 amino acids. The CDR3 bases are TGTGCCATCAGTGAGTTCGGAATAGCGATAAACACCGGGGAGCTGTTTTTT. It specifies CAISEFGIAINTGELFF.